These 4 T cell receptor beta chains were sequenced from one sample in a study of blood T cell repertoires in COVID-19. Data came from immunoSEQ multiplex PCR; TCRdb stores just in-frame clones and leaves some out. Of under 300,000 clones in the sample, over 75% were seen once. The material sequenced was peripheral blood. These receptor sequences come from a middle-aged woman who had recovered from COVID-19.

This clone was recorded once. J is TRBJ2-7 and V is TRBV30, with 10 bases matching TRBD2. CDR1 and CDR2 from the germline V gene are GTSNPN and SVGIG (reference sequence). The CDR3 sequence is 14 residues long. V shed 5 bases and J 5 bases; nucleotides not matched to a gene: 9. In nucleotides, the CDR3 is TGTGCCTGGGCTGTAAGCGGGGGGGCGGACGAGCAGTACTTC. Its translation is CAWAVSGGADEQYF.

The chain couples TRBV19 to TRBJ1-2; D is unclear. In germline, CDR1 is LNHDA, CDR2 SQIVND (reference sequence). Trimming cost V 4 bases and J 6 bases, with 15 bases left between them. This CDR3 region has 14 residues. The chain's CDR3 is CASSSWQAINGYTF. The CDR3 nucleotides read TGTGCCAGTAGTAGTTGGCAGGCGATCAATGGCTACACCTTC.

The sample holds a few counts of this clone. DNA of the CDR3: TGTGCCAGCAGCTTAGAGGGGGACACTGAAGCTTTCTTT. It specifies CASSLEGDTEAFF. The chain joins TRBV7-3 to TRBJ1-1; D may be TRBD1 (6 bases). There are 13 residues in the CDR3. Trimming stripped 2 bases from V and 3 bases from J, with 7 bases between. Germline V CDR1 and CDR2: SGHTA, FQGTGA.

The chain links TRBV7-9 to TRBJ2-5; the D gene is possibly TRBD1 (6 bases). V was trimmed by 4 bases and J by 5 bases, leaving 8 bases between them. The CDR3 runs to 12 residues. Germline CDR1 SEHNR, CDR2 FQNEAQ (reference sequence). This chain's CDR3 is CASSSQGETQYF. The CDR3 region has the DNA TGTGCCAGCAGCTCTCAGGGGGAGACCCAGTACTTC.